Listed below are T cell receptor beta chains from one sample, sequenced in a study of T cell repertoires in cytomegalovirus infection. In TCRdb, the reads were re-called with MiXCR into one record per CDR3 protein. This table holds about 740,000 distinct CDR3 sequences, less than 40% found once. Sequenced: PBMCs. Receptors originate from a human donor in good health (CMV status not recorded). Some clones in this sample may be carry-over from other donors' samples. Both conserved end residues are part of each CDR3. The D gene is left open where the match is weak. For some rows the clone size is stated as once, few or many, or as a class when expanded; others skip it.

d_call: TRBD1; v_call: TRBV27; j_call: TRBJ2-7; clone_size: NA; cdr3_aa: CASSQGTGDYEQYF; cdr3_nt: TGTGCCAGCAGCCAAGGGACAGGGGACTACGAGCAGTACTTC
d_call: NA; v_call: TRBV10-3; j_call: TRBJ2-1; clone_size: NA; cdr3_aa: CAIRSTGSSYNEQFF; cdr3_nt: TGTGCCATCAGGAGTACTGGGAGCTCCTACAATGAGCAGTTCTTC
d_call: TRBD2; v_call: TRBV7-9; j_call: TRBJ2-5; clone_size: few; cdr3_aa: CASSLWASGWRNQETQYF; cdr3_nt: TGTGCCAGCAGCTTATGGGCTAGCGGTTGGCGAAACCAAGAGACCCAGTACTTC
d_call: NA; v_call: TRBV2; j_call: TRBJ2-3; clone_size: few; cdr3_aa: CASKPQADTQYF; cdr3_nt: TGTGCCAGCAAGCCGCAGGCAGATACGCAGTATTTT
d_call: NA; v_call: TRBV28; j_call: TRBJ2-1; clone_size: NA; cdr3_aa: CASSLANRGLDNEQFF; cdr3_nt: TGTGCCAGCAGTCTAGCAAATAGGGGACTGGACAATGAGCAGTTCTTC
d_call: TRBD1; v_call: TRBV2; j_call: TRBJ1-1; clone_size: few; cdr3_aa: CASRRTGANTEAFF; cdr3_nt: TGTGCCAGCAGAAGGACAGGGGCAAACACTGAAGCTTTCTTT
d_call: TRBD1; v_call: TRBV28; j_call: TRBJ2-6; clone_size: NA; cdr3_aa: CASSLLGTDFDLSGANVLTF; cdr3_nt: TGTGCCAGCAGTTTATTGGGGACAGACTTTGACCTCTCTGGGGCCAACGTCCTGACTTTC
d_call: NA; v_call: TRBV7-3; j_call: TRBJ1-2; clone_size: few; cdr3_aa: CASSLSGSSNYGYTF; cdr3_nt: TGTGCCAGCAGCTTATCTGGCAGTTCCAACTATGGCTACACCTTC
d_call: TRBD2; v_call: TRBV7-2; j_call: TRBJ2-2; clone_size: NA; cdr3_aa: CASSPKRGTSGLANTGELFF; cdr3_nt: TGTGCCAGCAGCCCAAAAAGGGGGACTAGCGGGTTAGCGAACACCGGGGAGCTGTTTTTT
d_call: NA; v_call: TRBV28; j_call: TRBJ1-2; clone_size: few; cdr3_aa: CASSPGWQFYGYTF; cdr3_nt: TGTGCCAGCAGTCCGGGTTGGCAGTTCTATGGCTACACCTTC
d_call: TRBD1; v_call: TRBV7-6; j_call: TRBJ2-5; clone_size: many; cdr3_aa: CASSLQGAGETQYF; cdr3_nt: TGTGCCAGCAGCCTCCAGGGGGCCGGGGAGACCCAGTACTTC
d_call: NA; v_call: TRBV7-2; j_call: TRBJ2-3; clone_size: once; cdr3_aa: CASSFTSTSTETQYF; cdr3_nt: TGTGCCAGCAGCTTCACTAGCACTAGCACAGAGACGCAGTATTTT
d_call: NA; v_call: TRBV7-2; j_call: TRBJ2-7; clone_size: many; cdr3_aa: CASSSAIAYEQYF; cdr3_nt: TGTGCCAGCAGTTCAGCTATAGCATACGAGCAGTACTTC
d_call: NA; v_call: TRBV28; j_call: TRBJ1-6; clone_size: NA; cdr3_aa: CASSSHSPLHF; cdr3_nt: TGTGCCAGCAGTTCCCATTCACCCCTCCACTTT
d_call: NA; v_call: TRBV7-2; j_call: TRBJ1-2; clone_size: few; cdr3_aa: CASSSDSANYGYTF; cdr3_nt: TGTGCCAGCAGCTCAGACAGCGCTAACTATGGCTACACCTTC
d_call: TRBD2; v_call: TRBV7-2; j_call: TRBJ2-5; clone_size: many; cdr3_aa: CASNDAGTSMETQYF; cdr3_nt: TGTGCCAGCAACGACGCCGGGACTAGTATGGAGACCCAGTACTTC
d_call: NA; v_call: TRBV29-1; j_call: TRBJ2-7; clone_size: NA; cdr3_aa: CSVSTRGGIAYEQYF; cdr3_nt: TGCAGCGTCAGTACTAGGGGGGGAATCGCCTACGAGCAGTACTTC
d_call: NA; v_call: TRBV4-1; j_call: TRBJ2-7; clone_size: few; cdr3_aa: CASSQDLAYEQYF; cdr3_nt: TGCGCCAGCAGCCAAGATCTCGCCTACGAGCAGTACTTC
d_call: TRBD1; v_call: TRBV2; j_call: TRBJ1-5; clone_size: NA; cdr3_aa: CASSPDRRQGIWNQPQHF; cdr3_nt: TGTGCCAGCAGCCCCGACCGAAGACAGGGTATATGGAATCAGCCCCAGCATTTT
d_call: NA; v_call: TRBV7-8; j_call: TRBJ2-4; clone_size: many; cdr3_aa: CASSHSTRIGGPDIQYF; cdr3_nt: TGTGCCAGCAGCCACTCCACCCGGATCGGGGGGCCGGACATTCAGTACTTC
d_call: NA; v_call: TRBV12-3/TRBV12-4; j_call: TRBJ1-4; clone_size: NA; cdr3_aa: CASSSWTATNEKLFF; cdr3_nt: TGTGCCAGCAGTTCCTGGACAGCAACTAATGAAAAACTGTTTTTT
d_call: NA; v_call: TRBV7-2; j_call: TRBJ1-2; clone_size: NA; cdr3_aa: CASSSLPQGRANYGYTF; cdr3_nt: TGTGCCAGCAGCTCCCTTCCCCAGGGGCGAGCTAACTATGGCTACACCTTC
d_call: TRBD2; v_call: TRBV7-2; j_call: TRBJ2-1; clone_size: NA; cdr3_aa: CASSLRSGRASQITYKEQFF; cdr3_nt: TGTGCCAGCAGCTTGAGGAGCGGGAGGGCCTCTCAAATCACCTACAAGGAGCAGTTCTTC
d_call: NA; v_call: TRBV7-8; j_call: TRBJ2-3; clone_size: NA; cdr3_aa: CASRNTGTPQGTQYF; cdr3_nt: TGTGCCAGCAGAAACACCGGGACTCCCCAGGGTACGCAGTATTTT
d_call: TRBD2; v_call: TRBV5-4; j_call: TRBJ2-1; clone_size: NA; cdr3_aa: CASSSGGGDNEQFF; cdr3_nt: TGTGCCAGCAGCTCCGGGGGGGGCGACAATGAGCAGTTCTTC
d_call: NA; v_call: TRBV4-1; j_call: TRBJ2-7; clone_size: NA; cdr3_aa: CASSQDWGARLLEQYF; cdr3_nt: TGCGCCAGCAGCCAAGATTGGGGCGCGCGGCTCCTGGAGCAGTACTTC
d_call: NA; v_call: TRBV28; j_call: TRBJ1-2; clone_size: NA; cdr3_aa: CASSSGRIYGYTF; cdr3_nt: TGTGCCAGCAGTTCGGGACGGATTTATGGCTACACCTTC
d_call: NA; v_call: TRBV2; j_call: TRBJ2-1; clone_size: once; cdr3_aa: CASREPYNEQFF; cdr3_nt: TGTGCCAGCAGGGAACCCTACAATGAGCAGTTCTTC
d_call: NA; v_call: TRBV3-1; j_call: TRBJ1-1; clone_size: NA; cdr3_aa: CASSPPGAWGTEAFF; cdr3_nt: TGTGCCAGCAGCCCCCCTGGAGCCTGGGGCACTGAAGCTTTCTTT
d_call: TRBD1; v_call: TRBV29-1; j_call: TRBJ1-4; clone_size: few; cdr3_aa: CSARTGWREKLFF; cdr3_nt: TGCAGCGCCCGGACAGGGTGGCGTGAAAAACTGTTTTTT
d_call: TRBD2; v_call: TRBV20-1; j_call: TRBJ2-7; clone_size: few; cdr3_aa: CSARDSASGSYEQYF; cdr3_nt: TGCAGTGCTAGAGATTCGGCTAGCGGGAGCTACGAGCAGTACTTC
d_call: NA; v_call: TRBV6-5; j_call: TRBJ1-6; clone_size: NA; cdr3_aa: CASSSFQPRPGRYNSPLHF; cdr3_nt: TGTGCCAGCAGTTCCTTTCAGCCTCGACCGGGACGCTATAATTCACCCCTCCACTTT
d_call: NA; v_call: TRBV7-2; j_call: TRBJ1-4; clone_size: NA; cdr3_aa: CASTPNGGGREKLFF; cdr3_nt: TGTGCCAGCACCCCCAATGGGGGGGGTCGTGAAAAACTGTTTTTT
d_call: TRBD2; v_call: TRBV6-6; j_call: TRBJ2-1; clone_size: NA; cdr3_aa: CASSGTSGLNEQFF; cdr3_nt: TGTGCCAGCAGTGGGACTAGCGGACTTAATGAGCAGTTCTTC
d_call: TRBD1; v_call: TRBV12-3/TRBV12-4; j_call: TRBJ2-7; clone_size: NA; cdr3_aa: CASSFDRGLTYEQYF; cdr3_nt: TGTGCCAGCAGTTTTGACAGGGGGCTTACCTACGAGCAGTACTTC
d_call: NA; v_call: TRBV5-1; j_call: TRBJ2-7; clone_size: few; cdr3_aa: CASSTGTLEQYF; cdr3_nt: TGCGCCAGCAGCACTGGGACACTCGAGCAGTACTTC
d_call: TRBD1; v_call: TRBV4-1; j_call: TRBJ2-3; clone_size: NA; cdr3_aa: CASSQASMGQGGTDTQYF; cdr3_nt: TGCGCCAGCAGCCAAGCATCAATGGGACAGGGGGGCACAGATACGCAGTATTTT
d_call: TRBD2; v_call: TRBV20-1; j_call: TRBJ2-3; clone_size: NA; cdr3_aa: CSARGLASIDTQYF; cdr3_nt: TGCAGTGCTAGGGGACTAGCGAGCATAGATACGCAGTATTTT
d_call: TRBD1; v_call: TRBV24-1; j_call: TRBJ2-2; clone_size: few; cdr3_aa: CATSDPLGTANTGELFF; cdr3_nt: TGTGCCACCAGTGATCCCTTGGGGACAGCGAACACCGGGGAGCTGTTTTTT
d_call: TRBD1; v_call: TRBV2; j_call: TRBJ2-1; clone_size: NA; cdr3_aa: CASRQGWNEQFF; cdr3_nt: TGTGCCAGCAGACAGGGGTGGAATGAGCAGTTCTTC
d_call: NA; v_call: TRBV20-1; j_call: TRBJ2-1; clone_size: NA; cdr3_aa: CSAKRGEFNEQFF; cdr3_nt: TGCAGTGCTAAAAGGGGGGAATTTAATGAGCAGTTCTTC